The next 26 T cell receptor beta chains were all read from a single sample in a study of STAT5B mutations in CD4+ large granular lymphocyte leukemia. Using immunoSEQ multiplex PCR, the repertoire was profiled, and TCRdb retains in-frame clones only, with some absent. Here the sample spans about 32,000 clones, less than 90% being singletons. The sample taken for sequencing was CD4+ T cells from blood buffy coats. Every receptor here comes from a human donor in good health.

This clone has only one observation. This chain joins TRBV29-1 and TRBJ2-6, with D perhaps matching TRBD2 (7 bases). Trimming left V 7 bases short and J 0 bases short, with 16 bases between. The CDR3 has 16 amino acids. The germline gives CDR1 SQVTM, CDR2 ANQGSEA. Here the CDR3 DNA reads TGCAGCGCCCGGGGGGCGGGAAGCTCTGGGGCCAACGTCCTGACTTTC. Translating it yields CSARGAGSSGANVLTF. The full variable domain, completed using reference TRBV29-1 and TRBJ2-6, is SAVISQKPSRDICQRGTSLTIQCQVDSQVTMMFWYRQQPGQSLTLIATANQGSEATYESGFVIDKFPISRPNLTFSTLTVSNMSPEDSSIYLCSARGAGSSGANVLTFGAGSRLTVL.

The table lists this clone with a few counts. The rearrangement joins TRBV6-1 to TRBJ2-7, with 15 nucleotides matching TRBD2. The CDR3 has 16 amino acids. Germline CDR1 is MNHNS and CDR2 is SASEGT. With 1 base clipped from V and 5 bases from J, the junction kept 3 bases outside the gene matches. This CDR3 reads CASSEGTSGRAHEQYF. DNA for the CDR3: TGTGCCAGCAGTGAAGGGACTAGCGGGAGGGCCCACGAGCAGTACTTC.

The chain is built from TRBV29-1 and TRBJ2-3; D unclear. The CDR3 contains 12 residues. Trimming pared 4 bases from V and 0 bases from J, leaving 5 bases between. Germline V gives CDR1 SQVTM, CDR2 ANQGSEA. This chain's CDR3 is CSVVQSTDTQYF. In DNA, the CDR3 is TGCAGCGTTGTACAGAGCACAGATACGCAGTATTTT.

The CDR3 protein is CASSEPGGEETQYF. CDR3 sequence (DNA): TGCGCCAGCAGTGAGCCAGGGGGAGAAGAGACCCAGTACTTC. The chain links TRBV10-1 to TRBJ2-5, with TRBD1 matching 7 bases. The CDR3 sequence is 14 residues long. Germline V CDR1 and CDR2: WNHNN, SYGVQD (reference sequence). The J segment lost 3 bases and the V segment lost 2 bases, leaving 3 bases of the junction unmatched.

V usage is TRBV28 and J usage is TRBJ2-1; 9 bases are shared with TRBD2. The CDR3 covers 15 residues. Germline V gives CDR1 MDHEN, CDR2 SYDVKM. Trimming took 6 bases from V and 0 from J; bases not matched to a gene: 3. The CDR3 bases are TGTGCCAGCAGCCGTAGCGGGAGCTCCTACAATGAGCAGTTCTTC. This translates into CASSRSGSSYNEQFF. The full variable domain, its missing parts supplied by reference TRBV28 and TRBJ2-1, is DVKVTQSSRYLVKRTGEKVFLECVQDMDHENMFWYRQDPGLGLRLIYFSYDVKMKEKGDIPEGYSVSREKKERFSLILESASTNQTSMYLCASSRSGSSYNEQFFGPGTRLTVL.

This clone was seen only once. CDR3 sequence (DNA): TGTGCCAGTAGTAAGGGGTCTGAGCAGTTCTTC. Its translation: CASSKGSEQFF. The chain employs TRBV19 and TRBJ2-1; D is possibly TRBD1 (5 bases). V was cut by 4 bases and J by 9 bases, with 7 bases left in between. CDR1 LNHDA and CDR2 SQIVND come from the germline V gene (reference sequence). The CDR3 has 11 amino acids. Using reference TRBV19 and TRBJ2-1 for the parts outside the CDR3, the full variable domain is DGGITQSPKYLFRKEGQNVTLSCEQNLNHDAMYWYRQDPGQGLRLIYYSQIVNDFQKGDIAEGYSVSREKKESFPLTVTSAQKNPTAFYLCASSKGSEQFFGPGTRLTVL.

J is TRBJ1-4 and V is TRBV27; D is perhaps TRBD1 (6 bases). V lost 6 bases, J lost 1 base, and 9 bases lay in between. Germline V gene sequence: CDR1 MNHEY, CDR2 SMNVEV (reference sequence). This CDR3 is built from 14 residues. CDR3 residues: CASSTGLTNEKLFF. CDR3 sequence (DNA): TGTGCCAGCAGCACAGGGTTAACTAATGAAAAACTGTTTTTT.

The chain joins TRBV19 to TRBJ1-1; unclear D gene. The CDR3 totals 13 residues. CDR1 and CDR2 (germline): LNHDA, SQIVND (reference sequence). Between the trimmed V and J ends, which lost 5 bases and 3 bases, there was a span of 10 bases. The CDR3: CASSSTRDTEAFF. CDR3 bases: TGTGCCAGTAGTTCAACTCGGGACACTGAAGCTTTCTTT.

This chain connects TRBV6-1 to TRBJ2-5, with TRBD2 identical over 8 bases. Germline V gene sequence: CDR1 MNHNS, CDR2 SASEGT. The CDR3 extends over 14 amino acids. V was clipped by 3 bases and J by 4 bases; unmatched bases: 4. CDR3 amino acids: CASSEGLGGETQYF. The CDR3 bases are TGTGCCAGCAGTGAGGGACTAGGAGGAGAGACCCAGTACTTC.

The V and J genes are TRBV28 and TRBJ2-7; TRBD1 might be the D (5 bases). This CDR3 has 14 residues. Trimming took 3 bases from V and 3 from J, leaving 12 bases between them. From germline, CDR1 is MDHEN and CDR2 SYDVKM. This CDR3 is CASSLVGRGYEQYF. CDR3 in DNA: TGTGCCAGCAGTTTGGTAGGTAGGGGCTACGAGCAGTACTTC.

The V call is TRBV5-5, the J call TRBJ1-1, with 8 bases that match TRBD1. CDR1 and CDR2 from the germline V gene are SGHKS and YYEKEE (reference sequence). The CDR3 runs to 16 residues. J gave up 5 bases and V 0 bases, and 9 bases lay outside the gene matches. CDR3 sequence reads: CASSLDSDRVRTEAFF. The CDR3 DNA reads TGTGCCAGCAGCTTGGATTCGGACAGGGTTAGGACTGAAGCTTTCTTT.

V and J are TRBV28 and TRBJ2-1; the match to TRBD1 covers 8 bases. CDR1 and CDR2 (germline): MDHEN, SYDVKM. The CDR3 has 15 residues. Trimming cost V 2 bases and J 6 bases; bases outside gene matches: 6. CDR3 sequence reads: CASSLQGAWFNEQFF. CDR3 DNA sequence: TGTGCCAGCAGTTTACAGGGGGCATGGTTCAATGAGCAGTTCTTC.

J is TRBJ2-2 and V is TRBV5-4; 11 bases agree with TRBD2. V lost 4 bases and J lost 4; bases outside the gene matches: 6. Looked up from germline, CDR1 is SGHNT and CDR2 is YYREEE (reference sequence). The CDR3 totals 16 residues. CDR3 nucleotide sequence: TGTGCCAGCAGCCCCGGGACTAGCGGCTCCACCGGGGAGCTGTTTTTT. Amino acid sequence: CASSPGTSGSTGELFF.

The V and J genes are TRBV28 and TRBJ2-1; D possibly corresponds to TRBD2 (6 bases). The germline CDR1 and CDR2 sequences are MDHEN and SYDVKM. The V gene lost 11 bases and the J gene lost 9 bases, with 35 bases spanning the gap. This CDR3 has 18 residues. As DNA, the CDR3 is TGTGCCGCGGGCGGATCCGGGGCCACACGTTGGCGGGGAGGTGAGCAGTTCTTC. Translating gives CAAGGSGATRWRGGEQFF.

The genes are TRBV30 and TRBJ1-2; D call uncertain. V lost 5 bases and J 1 base, leaving 11 bases between the germline ends. The CDR3 runs to 13 residues. The germline V gene has CDR1 GTSNPN and CDR2 SVGIG (reference sequence). CDR3: CAWGTISNYGYTF. The CDR3 DNA follows: TGTGCCTGGGGCACGATTAGTAACTATGGCTACACCTTC.

This clone was picked up one time. The genes are TRBV5-4 and TRBJ2-7; a possible D gene is TRBD2 (5 bases). The germline V gene encodes CDR1 SGHNT and CDR2 YYREEE (reference sequence). This CDR3 region has 13 residues. V was cut by 3 bases and J by 6 bases, with 13 bases left in between. The DNA for the CDR3 is TGTGCCAGCAGCTCGGAGGCGTCTGGCGAGCAGTACTTC. Its protein product is CASSSEASGEQYF.

This clone has only one observation. V gene TRBV4-1 combines with J gene TRBJ1-3, with D unclear. CDR1 and CDR2 from the germline V gene are MGHRA and YSYEKL. This CDR3 region has 14 residues. V was clipped by 1 base and J by 6 bases, with 10 bases between them. The CDR3 protein is CASSQGYEENTIYF. The CDR3 region has the DNA TGCGCCAGCAGCCAAGGGTATGAGGAAAACACCATATATTTT.

The J gene is TRBJ2-1, the V gene TRBV6-5; 9 bases map to TRBD1. Germline loops: CDR1 MNHEY, CDR2 SVGAGI. This CDR3 has 12 amino acids. With 6 bases clipped from V and 8 bases from J, the junction kept 2 bases outside the gene matches. The CDR3 nucleotides are TGTGCCAGCAGCCGGACAGGGGATGAGCAGTTCTTC. It encodes CASSRTGDEQFF.

This chain connects TRBV30 to TRBJ1-2; D may be TRBD1 (6 bases). In germline, CDR1 is GTSNPN, CDR2 SVGIG (reference sequence). Trimming cost V 1 base and J 7 bases, with 10 bases left between them. This CDR3 has 12 residues. DNA of the CDR3: TGTGCCTGGAGTGCCACGACAGGTGGCTACACCTTC. As protein: CAWSATTGGYTF.

This sequence joins TRBV2 and TRBJ2-1, with D unresolved. CDR3 length: 11 residues. V lost 3 bases and J 16 bases, leaving 13 bases between the germline ends. The germline V gene encodes CDR1 SNHLY and CDR2 FYNNEI. CDR3 sequence reads: CASSDPYDFFF. For the CDR3, the DNA is TGTGCCAGCAGTGACCCCTACGACTTTTTCTTC.

V usage is TRBV6-1 and J usage is TRBJ1-1; D is perhaps TRBD1 (6 bases). V dropped 3 bases and J dropped 1 base, with 12 bases sitting between them. The CDR3 is 15 amino acids. The germline gives CDR1 MNHNS, CDR2 SASEGT. In DNA, the CDR3 is TGTGCCAGCAGTGACATGGGACATCCGAACACTGAAGCTTTCTTT. Translating gives CASSDMGHPNTEAFF.

The chain uses TRBV6-1 and TRBJ1-5; 8 bases align to TRBD1. The CDR3 has 16 residues. V lost 4 bases to trimming and J lost 2 bases; unmatched junction nucleotides: 7. Germline loops: CDR1 MNHNS, CDR2 SASEGT. DNA of the CDR3: TGTGCCAGCAGTGCAACAGGGGGGGGAGGCAATCAGCCCCAGCATTTT. Translated, it gives CASSATGGGGNQPQHF.

This chain connects TRBV4-2 to TRBJ1-6; 7 nucleotides match TRBD1. CDR1 LGHNA and CDR2 YNFKEQ come from the germline V gene. CDR3 length: 15 amino acids. The J segment lost 8 bases and the V segment lost 1 base, leaving 5 bases of the junction unmatched. The CDR3 sequence is CASSQGGTVYSPLHF. As DNA, the CDR3 is TGTGCCAGCAGCCAAGGCGGGACAGTCTATTCACCCCTCCACTTT.

The chain carries TRBV7-9 and TRBJ1-2; D is unclear. The CDR3 length is 13 residues. Germline loops: CDR1 SEHNR, CDR2 FQNEAQ (reference sequence). V shed 5 bases and J shed 2 bases, with 9 bases lying between them. Here the CDR3 DNA reads TGTGCCAGCAGCCAAGACCGAAACTATGGCTACACCTTC. Translation: CASSQDRNYGYTF.

The rearrangement joins TRBV28 to TRBJ2-7; D not resolved. Germline-derived CDR1 and CDR2 are MDHEN and SYDVKM. The germline V and J ends were trimmed by 3 bases and 3 bases, with 9 bases remaining between them. The CDR3 consists of 13 residues. The CDR3 reads CASSFGSVYEQYF. For the CDR3, the DNA is TGTGCCAGCAGTTTCGGCAGTGTCTACGAGCAGTACTTC.

This clone turned up a few times. The chain joins TRBV4-1 to TRBJ1-4, with 7 nucleotides matching TRBD1. J gave up 0 bases and V 5 bases, and 3 bases lay outside the gene matches. Per the germline V gene, CDR1 is MGHRA and CDR2 is YSYEKL. This CDR3 has 15 residues. In DNA form, the CDR3 reads TGCGCCAGCAGCGTTACAGGGGCAACTAATGAAAAACTGTTTTTT. Translation gives CASSVTGATNEKLFF.